Listed here are 23 T cell receptor beta chains from one sample, sequenced in a study of CD8 T cells in ankylosing spondylitis. TCRdb re-derived calls from the 5' RACE reads in MiXCR, one entry per CDR3 protein. The table has more than 600,000 distinct CDR3 sequences, around a fifth seen once. Study-wide results and caveats: Seemingly distinctive of ankylosing spondylitis blood was a TCR beta motif formed by eight highly homologous variants.

These receptors' targets are unknown. Source material: blood, either unsorted or a sorted T cell fraction (not recorded which). The source is a male donor with ankylosing spondylitis.

This clonotype was recorded a few times. The genes are TRBV27 and TRBJ2-7; D is unclear. Germline V gene lookup returns CDR1 MNHEY and CDR2 SMNVEV (reference sequence). The ends were cut back, 5 bases at V and 4 bases at J, with 15 bases in the middle. The CDR3 extends over 14 amino acids. The CDR3 coding sequence is TGTGCCAGCAGTGGTGTTATCGGCGCTTACGAGCAGTACTTC. Its protein is CASSGVIGAYEQYF.

The table lists this clonotype with a few counts. The chain is built from TRBV4-1 and TRBJ2-3, with TRBD2 as a possible D gene (5 bases). The length of the CDR3 is 18 residues. CDR1 is MGHRA and CDR2 is YSYEKL in the germline V gene. Trimming left V 0 bases short and J 1 base short, with 17 bases between. This CDR3 reads CASSQEPERVWGTDTQYF. The CDR3 bases are TGCGCCAGCAGCCAAGAACCAGAGAGGGTTTGGGGCACAGATACGCAGTATTTT.

The chain is built from TRBV5-1 and TRBJ2-1, with 11 nucleotides matching TRBD1. This CDR3 has 14 residues. Trimming cost V 4 bases and J 9 bases; bases outside gene matches: 6. Germline V gene lookup returns CDR1 SGHRS and CDR2 YFSETQ. In nucleotides, the CDR3 is TGCGCCAGCAGCACCGGACAGGGGGCCGCTGAGCAGTTCTTC. Encoded protein: CASSTGQGAAEQFF.

A note on this clonotype: Possible read error: a much larger clone is one base away. The chain is built from TRBV12-3 or TRBV12-4 and TRBJ2-2; D gene unclear. The length of the CDR3 is 13 residues. Trimming cost V 3 bases and J 3 bases, with 5 bases left between them. DNA of the CDR3: TGTGCCAGCAGTTTCCCGGACACCGGGGAGCTGTTTTTT. Protein product: CASSFPDTGELFF.

The table lists this clonotype with many counts. The chain has TRBV5-1 and TRBJ1-1; D is unclear. V was shortened by 4 bases and J by 1 base, with 8 bases between the two germline ends. The CDR3 sequence is 13 residues long. Germline lookup yields CDR1 SGHRS and CDR2 YFSETQ. CDR3 bases: TGCGCCAGCAGCGCCAGAAGGAACACTGAAGCTTTCTTT. It codes for CASSARRNTEAFF.

This clonotype was seen at least ten times. The genes are TRBV12-3 or TRBV12-4 and TRBJ2-1, with 7 bases matching TRBD2. CDR3 length equals 13 residues. J was trimmed by 8 bases and V by 8 bases; bases with no gene match: 9. CDR3 sequence: CASRERLADEQFF. The CDR3 DNA reads TGTGCCAGCCGTGAACGACTAGCTGATGAGCAGTTCTTC.

This clonotype has only a few counts. This rearrangement joins TRBV12-3 or TRBV12-4 to TRBJ1-1; 7 bases map to TRBD1. The CDR3 sequence is 15 residues long. Germline trimming cut 6 bases from V and 1 base from J; bases unmatched to any gene: 8. The CDR3 here is CASRSQTGRNTEAFF. In nucleotides, the CDR3 is TGTGCCAGCAGGAGTCAGACAGGGAGGAACACTGAAGCTTTCTTT.

This clonotype was seen a handful of times. The rearrangement joins TRBV9 to TRBJ2-3, with D perhaps assigned TRBD1 or TRBD2 (6 bases each). Deletions cut 3 bases from V and 2 bases from J, with 16 bases between. Per the germline V gene, CDR1 is SGDLS and CDR2 is YYNGEE. The CDR3 has 16 amino acids. CDR3 loop: CASSDTLGGYTDTQYF. Written as DNA, the CDR3 is TGTGCCAGCAGCGATACCCTCGGGGGCTACACAGATACGCAGTATTTT.

This clonotype has a handful of counts. The chain uses TRBV5-1 and TRBJ1-2; D is possibly TRBD1 (5 bases). Germline CDR1 reads SGHRS; CDR2 reads YFSETQ. Trimming cost V 4 bases and J 4 bases, with 14 bases left between them. There are 14 residues in the CDR3. CDR3 region: CASSHGQGFYGYTF. The CDR3 nucleotides read TGCGCCAGCAGCCATGGCCAGGGCTTCTATGGCTACACCTTC.

J is TRBJ2-3 and V is TRBV7-9, with D perhaps matching TRBD1 or TRBD2 (6 bases each). V was clipped by 2 bases and J by 7 bases, with 19 bases between them. Germline V CDR1 and CDR2: SEHNR, FQNEAQ (reference sequence). This CDR3 region has 16 residues. The CDR3 protein is CASSLSGAGSGNTQYF. CDR3 DNA: TGTGCCAGCAGCTTATCGGGGGCGGGATCAGGAAATACGCAGTATTTT.

The chain carries TRBV12-3 or TRBV12-4 and TRBJ1-2, with 7 bases lining up with TRBD1. CDR3 length equals 14 residues. V was pared by 5 bases and J by 0 bases, with 3 bases of the junction left unmatched. In DNA form, the CDR3 reads TGTGCCAGCAGTCAGGGGGAAGCTAACTATGGCTACACCTTC. It translates to CASSQGEANYGYTF.

This clonotype was found a few times. This rearrangement joins TRBV29-1 to TRBJ2-7; D ambiguous. V was cut by 3 bases and J by 4 bases, with 10 bases left in between. The CDR3 length is 12 residues. CDR1 and CDR2 from the germline V gene are SQVTM and ANQGSEA. CDR3 loop: CSVELAAYEQYF. The CDR3 bases are TGCAGCGTTGAGTTGGCAGCATACGAGCAGTACTTC.

The chain uses TRBV6-4 and TRBJ2-5; 12 nucleotides align to TRBD2. The CDR3 extends over 15 amino acids. V shed 4 bases, J shed 5 bases, and the junction held 5 bases outside the gene matches. The V gene's germline CDR1 is MRHNA and CDR2 SNTAGT. CDR3 nucleotide sequence: TGTGCCAGCAGTGTCACTAGCGGGGGGCCGGAGACCCAGTACTTC. It is translated as CASSVTSGGPETQYF.

This clonotype appeared a few times. The rearrangement links TRBV28 to TRBJ2-7; TRBD1 might be the D (6 bases). V dropped 11 bases and J dropped 6 bases, with 17 bases sitting between them. The germline V gene encodes CDR1 MDHEN and CDR2 SYDVKM. CDR3 length equals 12 residues. Here the CDR3 reads CAAGAGASEQYF. DNA for the CDR3: TGTGCCGCAGGGGCAGGGGCCTCCGAGCAGTACTTC.

The J gene is TRBJ2-2, the V gene TRBV7-2; D is possibly TRBD1 (5 bases). Germline-derived CDR1 and CDR2 are SGHTA and FQGNSA. This CDR3 region has 15 residues. With 4 bases removed from V and 4 bases from J, the gap between germline ends came to 13 bases. This CDR3 is CASSSQGIGTGELFF. The CDR3 DNA reads TGTGCCAGCAGCTCGCAGGGAATTGGCACCGGGGAGCTGTTTTTT.

The chain is built from TRBV20-1 and TRBJ2-1; 9 nucleotides line up with TRBD2. Germline CDR1 is DFQATT and CDR2 is SNEGSKA (reference sequence). V trimming: 2 bases; J trimming: 8 bases; junction bases outside the gene matches: 10. The CDR3 loop spans 15 amino acids. The CDR3 protein is CSARSGRTPGDEQFF. The DNA for the CDR3 is TGCAGTGCTAGAAGCGGGAGGACCCCAGGGGATGAGCAGTTCTTC.

This clonotype was counted only a few times. The CDR3 is CASSLLDRGFEQYF. The CDR3 coding sequence is TGTGCCAGCAGTTTACTGGACAGGGGGTTCGAGCAGTACTTC. This chain uses TRBV28 with TRBJ2-7; 10 nucleotides align to TRBD1. The CDR3 spans 14 residues. V dropped 2 bases and J dropped 6; count of bases not matched to a gene: 4. Germline assignment: CDR1 MDHEN and CDR2 SYDVKM.

V usage is TRBV9 and J usage is TRBJ2-5, with D tentatively TRBD1 (5 bases). There are 14 residues in the CDR3. Deletions cut 0 bases from V and 5 bases from J, with 11 bases between. Germline loops: CDR1 SGDLS, CDR2 YYNGEE. Written as DNA, the CDR3 is TGTGCCAGCAGCGTAGGGGGCGCCCTGGAGACCCAGTACTTC. Its translation is CASSVGGALETQYF.

The chain is built from TRBV18 and TRBJ2-7, with 7 bases lining up with TRBD1. This CDR3 contains 15 residues. Per germline, CDR1 KGHSH and CDR2 LQKENI. J lost 3 bases, V lost 6 bases, and 11 bases had no gene match. CDR3 nucleotide sequence: TGTGCCAGCTCCCCGGGTAGGACAGGTATCTACGAGCAGTACTTC. Encoded protein: CASSPGRTGIYEQYF.

The rearrangement joins TRBV9 to TRBJ2-7, with D tentatively TRBD2 (5 bases). The CDR3 contains 14 residues. The germline V gene has CDR1 SGDLS and CDR2 YYNGEE. Trimming cost V 0 bases and J 5 bases, with 12 bases left between them. CDR3 sequence reads: CASSVGRAEDEQYF. The CDR3 bases are TGTGCCAGCAGCGTAGGCAGAGCGGAGGACGAGCAGTACTTC.

CDR3 coding DNA: TGTGCCAGCAGTAGGGGGGTGGGGAACACTGAAGCTTTCTTT. It translates to CASSRGVGNTEAFF. The chain carries TRBV6-1 and TRBJ1-1, with TRBD1 as a possible D gene (6 bases). The CDR3 length is 14 residues. Germline CDR1 reads MNHNS; CDR2 reads SASEGT. The ends were cut back, 5 bases at V and 1 base at J, with 11 bases in the middle.

The CDR3 nucleotides read TGCGCCAGCAGCCAAGTCGCAGAGTCCTACGAGCAGTACTTC. The encoded protein is CASSQVAESYEQYF. The chain couples TRBV4-3 to TRBJ2-7; D remains ambiguous. The ends were cut back, 1 base at V and 1 base at J, with 8 bases in the middle. Germline CDR1 is LGHNA and CDR2 is YSLEER. The CDR3 has 14 amino acids.

This clonotype was seen ten or more times. The chain carries TRBV12-3 or TRBV12-4 and TRBJ2-7; 8 positions match TRBD1. CDR3 size: 11 residues. V was clipped by 5 bases and J by 12 bases; unmatched bases: 6. The CDR3 reads CASSTGQGPYF. DNA of the CDR3: TGTGCCAGCAGTACCGGACAGGGACCGTACTTC.